These 23 T cell receptor beta chains share one sample of origin, sequenced in a study of regulatory T cells in long-lasting Graves disease. Time point indicated: persistent/refractory GD, antithyroid drugs over 5 years with positive TRAb. PBMCs provided the RNA from which the TCR library was made. Sequencing libraries for TCR beta were prepared with iRepertoire HTBI primers and Arm-PCR of CDR3 regions. Using its own MiXCR run on the multiplex PCR reads, TCRdb lists one record per CDR3 protein. The profile shows 600,000 to 800,000 distinct CDR3 sequences, about 30% of them singletons. The sample in question was peripheral blood mononuclear cells (PBMCs), obtained when the disease was refractory, from a patient treated with antithyroid drugs. The receptor source for this set is a female donor with Graves disease.

Ten or more counts support this clonotype. The chain has TRBV2 and TRBJ2-7; D gene unclear. CDR1 SNHLY and CDR2 FYNNEI come from the germline V gene. This CDR3 has 13 residues. The germline V and J ends were trimmed by 2 bases and 3 bases, with 8 bases remaining between them. CDR3 sequence reads: CASSELRNYEQYF. The CDR3 DNA is TGTGCCAGCAGTGAACTCAGGAACTACGAGCAGTACTTC.

V usage is TRBV20-1 and J usage is TRBJ2-1; 8 nucleotides line up with TRBD2. Per germline, CDR1 DFQATT and CDR2 SNEGSKA (reference sequence). J was trimmed by 2 bases and V by 3 bases; bases with no gene match: 12. This CDR3 is 17 amino acids long. The CDR3 region is CSASRDWAGGAYNEQFF. CDR3 bases: TGCAGTGCTAGTAGGGATTGGGCGGGAGGTGCCTACAATGAGCAGTTCTTC.

This clonotype was seen a few times. V usage is TRBV29-1 and J usage is TRBJ2-7; D is possibly TRBD1 (5 bases). Germline V gene sequence: CDR1 SQVTM, CDR2 ANQGSEA. This CDR3 is built from 14 residues. Trimming removed 0 bases from V and 0 bases from J, with 9 bases in between. The DNA for the CDR3 is TGCAGCGTTGAAGAGAAACAGGACTCCTACGAGCAGTACTTC. This sequence encodes CSVEEKQDSYEQYF.

This chain uses TRBV7-2 with TRBJ2-7; possible D gene TRBD2, 5 bases. CDR3 size: 13 residues. The germline V gene encodes CDR1 SGHTA and CDR2 FQGNSA. With 5 bases removed from V and 7 bases from J, the gap between germline ends came to 15 bases. The CDR3 nucleotides are TGTGCCAGCAGCCCCCCCCGGCCGGGGGAGCAGTACTTC. It codes for CASSPPRPGEQYF.

V usage is TRBV5-1 and J usage is TRBJ1-2; D is ambiguous. The CDR3 has 15 amino acids. Germline values: CDR1 SGHRS, CDR2 YFSETQ. Between the trimmed V and J ends, which lost 0 bases and 0 bases, there was a span of 9 bases. The CDR3 DNA is TGCGCCAGCAGCTTGGGGCCCGGAGCTAACTATGGCTACACCTTC. It yields the protein CASSLGPGANYGYTF.

J is TRBJ1-6 and V is TRBV6-4; tentative D call: TRBD1 (5 bases). V was clipped by 10 bases and J by 11 bases, with 21 bases between them. CDR3 length: 14 residues. Germline V lookup: CDR1 MRHNA, CDR2 SNTAGT. The CDR3 loop reads CATARDGVNPPLHF. CDR3 DNA sequence: TGTGCCACCGCCAGGGACGGAGTAAATCCACCCCTCCACTTT.

The chain is built from TRBV3-1 and TRBJ1-5, with 8 bases matching TRBD1. With V trimmed by 1 base and J by 0 bases, 5 bases remained unmatched. The CDR3 covers 17 residues. Germline-derived CDR1 and CDR2 are LGHDT and YNNKEL (reference sequence). The CDR3 DNA follows: TGTGCCAGCAGCCAAGCGGGGACAGGATTTAGCAATCAGCCCCAGCATTTT. Its translation: CASSQAGTGFSNQPQHF.

This rearrangement joins TRBV19 to TRBJ1-1; D is possibly TRBD1 (6 bases). The CDR3 sequence is 11 residues long. The ends were cut back, 3 bases at V and 9 bases at J, with 8 bases in the middle. Germline CDR1 reads LNHDA; CDR2 reads SQIVND (reference sequence). The DNA of the CDR3 is TGTGCCAGTAGTATGGGGGGCCAAGCTTTCTTT. Its protein product is CASSMGGQAFF.

Worth noting for this clonotype: A much bigger clone sits one base away, suggesting this may be a read error. The rearrangement links TRBV6-1 to TRBJ1-1; D not resolved. This CDR3 comprises 15 residues. Per the germline V gene, CDR1 is MNHNS and CDR2 is SASEGT. The V gene lost 5 bases and the J gene lost 1 base, with 14 bases spanning the gap. In DNA, the CDR3 is TGTGCCAGCAGTCCTACCGAGACAAAGAACACTGAAGCTTTCTTT. This encodes CASSPTETKNTEAFF.

The chain links TRBV10-3 to TRBJ2-1, with 8 bases identical to TRBD2. The CDR3 runs 16 residues. Germline V CDR1 and CDR2: ENHRY, SYGVKD. Trimming took 4 bases from V and 2 from J; bases not matched to a gene: 7. The CDR3, as DNA: TGTGCCATCAGTGGGGATAGCGGGATCCCCTACAATGAGCAGTTCTTC. It encodes CAISGDSGIPYNEQFF.

This clonotype has a handful of counts. The chain recombines TRBV6-2 or TRBV6-3 with TRBJ1-4; 9 nucleotides match TRBD1. The germline V gene encodes CDR1 MNHEY and CDR2 SVGEGT. The CDR3 is made up of 15 amino acids. Unmatched junction bases numbered 6, after V lost 0 bases and J lost 10 bases. The CDR3: CASSYSGTGSGKLFF. CDR3 DNA: TGTGCCAGCAGTTACTCCGGGACAGGGAGTGGAAAACTGTTTTTT.

As to this clonotype: One base away lies a much larger clone, so this may be a sequencing read error. The chain employs TRBV2 and TRBJ2-5; D tentatively reads TRBD1 or TRBD2 (7 bases each). This CDR3 spans 15 amino acids. CDR1 and CDR2 from the germline V gene are SNHLY and FYNNEI. The CDR3 bases are TGTGCCGGCAGAGAGCGGGGACAGAACCAAGAGACCCAGTACTTC. Translating it yields CAGRERGQNQETQYF.

The genes are TRBV4-1 and TRBJ1-1; no reliable D call. From germline, CDR1 is MGHRA and CDR2 YSYEKL. V shed 5 bases and J shed 1 base, with 14 bases lying between them. The CDR3 sequence is 15 residues long. This CDR3 is CASSNPGLTNTEAFF. The CDR3 nucleotides read TGCGCCAGCAGCAACCCGGGATTGACGAACACTGAAGCTTTCTTT.

This clonotype showed up many times. The V gene is TRBV6-1, the J gene TRBJ1-1; perhaps TRBD1 as D (6 bases). V lost 6 bases to trimming and J lost 3 bases, with 14 bases between them. The CDR3 sequence is 14 residues long. Germline CDR1 and CDR2: MNHNS and SASEGT. CDR3 sequence: CASRPGHAHTEAFF. The CDR3 DNA sequence: TGTGCCAGCAGACCGGGACATGCGCACACTGAAGCTTTCTTT.

This clonotype turned up a few times. V usage is TRBV12-5 and J usage is TRBJ2-7; D is uncertain. Per germline, CDR1 LGHNT and CDR2 FRNRAP. The CDR3 has 17 amino acids. V dropped 0 bases and J dropped 2 bases, with 17 bases sitting between them. The CDR3: CASGLVPYGVVPYEQYF. The CDR3 DNA is TGTGCTAGTGGTTTGGTACCTTATGGGGTGGTGCCCTACGAGCAGTACTTC.

This clonotype was seen many times. The rearrangement links TRBV2 to TRBJ1-2; D ambiguous. V gave up 4 bases and J gave up 2 bases, with 11 bases separating them. This CDR3 is 14 amino acids long. Germline V gene sequence: CDR1 SNHLY, CDR2 FYNNEI. The CDR3 region is CASSVRVPNYGYTF. The CDR3 coding sequence is TGTGCCAGCAGTGTTAGGGTCCCAAACTATGGCTACACCTTC.

This clonotype was recorded once. This may stem from a read error, because a much larger clone lies one nucleotide away. The chain recombines TRBV28 with TRBJ2-7; D gene unclear. This CDR3 spans 17 amino acids. V shed 5 bases and J shed 3 bases, with 23 bases lying between them. CDR1 and CDR2 (germline): MDHEN, SYDVKM. CDR3 in DNA: TGTGCCAGCAGTCCTGTCCACTTCCGTAAGGTCTTCTACGAGCAGTACTTC. Translated, it gives CASSPVHFRKVFYEQYF.

In its sample, this clonotype was seen many times. The rearrangement links TRBV12-3 or TRBV12-4 to TRBJ1-4; a weak D match, TRBD1 (6 bases). This CDR3 spans 14 amino acids. Trimming pared 3 bases from V and 7 bases from J, leaving 12 bases between. CDR3 sequence reads: CASSFGGDTEKLFF. The CDR3 bases are TGTGCCAGCAGTTTCGGCGGGGACACTGAAAAACTGTTTTTT.

In this sample, this clonotype turned up a few times. The chain combines TRBV2 with TRBJ1-5, with 7 bases lining up with TRBD1. V lost 7 bases to trimming and J lost 0 bases; unmatched junction nucleotides: 6. Germline V gives CDR1 SNHLY, CDR2 FYNNEI. There are 15 residues in the CDR3. The CDR3 protein is CASTRDRYSNQPQHF. The CDR3 DNA is TGTGCCAGCACCCGGGACAGATATAGCAATCAGCCCCAGCATTTT.

This clonotype was counted a few times. The J gene is TRBJ1-2, the V gene TRBV6-2 or TRBV6-3; TRBD1 aligns across 7 bases. Looked up from germline, CDR1 is MNHEY and CDR2 is SVGEGT. V dropped 4 bases and J dropped 8; count of bases not matched to a gene: 16. The CDR3 has 16 amino acids. The CDR3 loop is CASSSRGQQGIWGYTF. As DNA, the CDR3 is TGTGCCAGCAGTTCCCGGGGACAGCAGGGTATTTGGGGCTACACCTTC.

This clonotype was seen ten or more times. The genes are TRBV11-1 and TRBJ1-4; perhaps TRBD1 as D (6 bases). The V gene's germline CDR1 is SGHAT and CDR2 FQDESV (reference sequence). CDR3 length: 15 amino acids. Trimming stripped 5 bases from V and 5 bases from J, with 15 bases between. The CDR3 sequence is CASSQNRDTNEKLFF. The DNA of the CDR3 is TGTGCCAGCAGCCAAAACAGGGACACCAATGAAAAACTGTTTTTT.

The chain links TRBV15 to TRBJ1-2; tentatively, D is TRBD1 (5 bases). Germline V gives CDR1 LNHNV, CDR2 YYDKDF (reference sequence). Trimming removed 1 base at V and 4 bases at J, with 7 bases between. The CDR3 loop spans 13 amino acids. CDR3 sequence: CATSRGGGYGYTF. The CDR3 DNA follows: TGTGCCACCAGCAGAGGCGGGGGCTATGGCTACACCTTC.

Only a few counts were recorded for this clonotype. As DNA, the CDR3 is TGCAGCGTTGTGGGGGCTCATGGCTACACCTTC. The encoded protein is CSVVGAHGYTF. The genes are TRBV29-1 and TRBJ1-2; D possibly corresponds to TRBD1 (6 bases). Germline CDR1 SQVTM, CDR2 ANQGSEA. The CDR3 covers 11 residues. Trimming pared 4 bases from V and 6 bases from J, leaving 9 bases between.